Listed below are T cell receptor beta chains from one sample, sequenced in a study of blood T cell repertoires in COVID-19. Measured with immunoSEQ multiplex PCR; TCRdb has only the in-frame clones, and not every one. The sample yields around 84,000 clones, about 80% seen once. Material: peripheral blood. Every receptor here comes from a man aged 50-60 years with active or convalescent COVID-19. CDR3s include the opening cysteine and the closing phenylalanine or tryptophan. The D gene is left open where the match is weak. Part of the rows lack a size; the others show once, few, many or a class for expanded clones.

>TRBV7-2|-|TRBJ2-5|-
CASSLRTVETQYF
TGTGCCAGCAGCCTCAGGACAGTTGAGACCCAGTACTTC
>TRBV6-2/TRBV6-3|TRBD2|TRBJ2-4|-
CASSDRMSGVNIQYF
TGTGCCAGCAGTGACCGGATGAGCGGGGTTAACATTCAGTACTTC
>TRBV27|TRBD1|TRBJ2-3|-
CASNPQTGSQLDTQYF
TGTGCCAGCAACCCCCAGACAGGGTCGCAATTGGATACGCAGTATTTT
>TRBV7-9|TRBD1|TRBJ1-2|-
CASSLEQGVRGYGYTF
TGTGCCAGCAGCTTAGAACAGGGGGTCCGTGGCTATGGCTACACCTTC
>TRBV19|-|TRBJ1-2|-
CASSMGPLTSYGYTF
TGTGCCAGTAGTATGGGCCCCTTGACAAGCTATGGCTACACCTTC
>TRBV6-6|TRBD1|TRBJ1-2|-
CASSRIGTGAYGYTF
TGTGCCAGCAGCCGCATCGGGACAGGGGCCTATGGCTACACCTTC
>TRBV7-8|-|TRBJ1-5|-
CASSLGNINQPQHF
TGTGCCAGCAGCTTAGGAAACATTAATCAGCCCCAGCATTTT
>TRBV6-6|TRBD1|TRBJ2-7|-
CASRRGQVYEQYF
TGTGCCAGCAGGCGGGGACAGGTATACGAGCAGTACTTC
>TRBV5-6|TRBD1|TRBJ1-5|few
CASRQGLIGSNQPQHF
TGTGCCAGCAGACAGGGGTTAATTGGTAGCAATCAGCCCCAGCATTTT
>TRBV4-2|-|TRBJ1-1|-
CASSQVRGRTEAFF
TGTGCCAGCAGCCAAGTTCGGGGAAGGACTGAAGCTTTCTTT
>TRBV7-9|TRBD1|TRBJ1-2|-
CASTPDRANYGYTF
TGTGCCAGCACCCCGGACAGGGCCAACTATGGCTACACCTTC
>TRBV9|-|TRBJ2-2|once
CASSGRPRGGLLPGELFF
TGTGCCAGCAGCGGACGACCCCGAGGGGGTTTGCTGCCCGGGGAGCTGTTTTTT
>TRBV10-3|TRBD1|TRBJ1-5|-
CATTEGTGQRPANQPQHF
TGTGCCACTACAGAGGGGACAGGCCAACGCCCGGCGAATCAGCCCCAGCATTTT
>TRBV18|-|TRBJ1-1|-
CASSNQGGTEAFF
TGTGCCAGCTCAAACCAAGGGGGAACTGAAGCTTTCTTT
>TRBV9|-|TRBJ2-5|-
CASSPGTLKETQYF
TGTGCCAGCAGCCCCGGGACTTTGAAAGAGACCCAGTACTTC
>TRBV9|-|TRBJ2-3|-
CASSTRPSGFTDTQYF
TGTGCCAGCAGCACCAGACCGTCGGGGTTCACAGATACGCAGTATTTT
>TRBV16|-|TRBJ1-5|-
CASSRPEDYSNQPQHF
TGTGCCAGCAGCCGCCCGGAGGATTATAGCAATCAGCCCCAGCATTTT
>TRBV19|-|TRBJ1-6|-
CASSIDSSSYNSPLHF
TGTGCCAGTAGTATAGACTCTAGCTCCTATAATTCACCCCTCCACTTT
>TRBV2|-|TRBJ1-1|-
CASSEAGGDAEAFF
TGTGCCAGCAGTGAAGCGGGGGGGGACGCTGAAGCTTTCTTT
>TRBV3-1/TRBV3-2|TRBD2|TRBJ2-3|-
CASSHTPTSADTQYF
TGTGCCAGCAGCCACACACCTACTAGCGCAGATACGCAGTATTTT
>TRBV6-5|-|TRBJ2-7|-
CASSYGRDSYEQYF
TGTGCCAGCAGTTATGGTCGGGACTCCTACGAGCAGTACTTC
>TRBV7-9|-|TRBJ1-1|-
CASSQDTVGEAFF
TGTGCCAGCAGCCAAGACACCGTCGGTGAAGCTTTCTTT
>TRBV13|-|TRBJ2-5|-
CASSLGQRAGTQYF
TGTGCCAGCAGCTTAGGGCAGAGGGCGGGGACCCAGTACTTC
>TRBV10-1|-|TRBJ1-3|few
CASSEPQMGEGVLNTIYF
TGCGCCAGCAGTGAGCCACAGATGGGTGAGGGGGTTTTGAACACCATATATTTT
>TRBV27|TRBD1|TRBJ1-1|-
CASRGDRGSNTEAFF
TGTGCCAGCAGGGGGGACAGGGGGTCGAACACTGAAGCTTTCTTT
>TRBV7-3|TRBD1|TRBJ2-5|-
CASSRGQGLQETQYF
TGTGCCAGCAGCCGAGGACAGGGCCTACAAGAGACCCAGTACTTC
>TRBV18|-|TRBJ2-6|-
CASSPEYGQAGANVLTF
TGTGCCAGCTCACCAGAATATGGGCAGGCTGGGGCCAACGTCCTGACTTTC
>TRBV7-3|TRBD2|TRBJ2-3|-
CASSPGGGTDTQYF
TGTGCCAGCAGTCCGGGGGGTGGGACAGATACGCAGTATTTT
>TRBV3-1/TRBV3-2|TRBD2|TRBJ2-2|-
CASSQRLAGGPTGELFF
TGTGCCAGCAGCCAGAGACTAGCGGGGGGACCCACCGGGGAGCTGTTTTTT
>TRBV27|-|TRBJ1-6|-
CASSLRAPGDNSPLHF
TGTGCCAGCAGTTTAAGGGCACCGGGGGATAATTCACCCCTCCACTTT
>TRBV6-4|TRBD2|TRBJ2-1|few
CASATSGGASNEQFF
TGTGCCAGCGCAACTAGCGGGGGGGCCTCCAATGAGCAGTTCTTC
>TRBV7-9|-|TRBJ2-7|-
CASSPPFSEQYF
TGTGCCAGCAGCCCCCCGTTCTCTGAGCAGTACTTC
>TRBV6-6|TRBD2|TRBJ2-5|-
CASSSGLAETQYF
TGTGCCAGCAGCTCTGGACTAGCTGAGACCCAGTACTTC
>TRBV7-9|-|TRBJ1-1|-
CASSFQGFEAFF
TGTGCCAGCAGCTTTCAGGGGTTTGAAGCTTTCTTT
>TRBV2|-|TRBJ1-5|few
CASSTAGGVGWPQHF
TGTGCCAGCAGCACCGCCGGAGGGGTCGGGTGGCCCCAGCATTTT
>TRBV2|TRBD2|TRBJ2-7|-
CASSERVAGGLHEQYF
TGTGCCAGCAGTGAAAGGGTAGCGGGGGGTCTCCACGAGCAGTACTTC
>TRBV27|TRBD1|TRBJ2-5|few
CASSSRQGVQETQYF
TGTGCCAGCAGTTCGAGACAGGGGGTCCAAGAGACCCAGTACTTC
>TRBV29-1|TRBD1|TRBJ1-3|few
CSAVTGGAGNTIYF
TGCAGCGCAGTAACAGGGGGCGCTGGAAACACCATATATTTT
>TRBV7-2|-|TRBJ1-1|few
CASTPPPQHTEAFF
TGTGCCAGCACCCCGCCTCCACAGCACACTGAAGCTTTCTTT
>TRBV5-1|-|TRBJ1-4|-
CASSYRQGTGVEKLFF
TGCGCCAGCAGCTACCGGCAGGGAACAGGTGTTGAAAAACTGTTTTTT
>TRBV28|TRBD1|TRBJ2-1|once
CASSTTGTGWVVQFF
TGTGCCAGCAGTACCACCGGGACAGGGTGGGTGGTGCAGTTCTTC
>TRBV7-2|TRBD1|TRBJ1-2|-
CASSSGTGAGYTF
TGTGCCAGCAGCTCCGGGACAGGGGCTGGCTACACCTTC
>TRBV27|-|TRBJ1-4|-
CASSPGEGRGNEKLFF
TGTGCCAGCAGCCCTGGCGAAGGGCGGGGAAATGAAAAACTGTTTTTT
>TRBV12-3/TRBV12-4|-|TRBJ1-6|few
CASSLFRNSPLHF
TGTGCCAGCAGTTTATTCCGGAATTCACCCCTCCACTTT
>TRBV19|TRBD1|TRBJ1-3|-
CASRNRGGDSGNTIYF
TGTGCCAGCCGAAACAGGGGTGGTGACTCTGGAAACACCATATATTTT
>TRBV7-2|TRBD1|TRBJ1-4|-
CASSDDRGLNEKLFF
TGTGCCAGCAGCGATGACAGGGGTCTCAATGAAAAACTGTTTTTT
>TRBV5-4|TRBD2|TRBJ2-5|-
CASSLGGLAGLETQYF
TGTGCCAGCAGTCTGGGCGGCCTAGCGGGGCTAGAGACCCAGTACTTC
>TRBV7-2|-|TRBJ2-7|-
CASSLDRYQNEQYF
TGTGCCAGCAGCTTAGATCGGTACCAAAACGAGCAGTACTTC
>TRBV9|-|TRBJ1-4|-
CASSFGGEKLFF
TGTGCCAGCAGCTTCGGGGGAGAAAAACTGTTTTTT
>TRBV6-5|TRBD2|TRBJ2-3|-
CASSYSSGGVVDTQYF
TGTGCCAGCAGTTACTCGAGCGGGGGGGTAGTAGATACGCAGTATTTT
>TRBV7-9|TRBD1|TRBJ2-7|-
CASSPSRDSSYEQYF
TGTGCCAGCAGCCCCAGCCGGGACAGCTCCTACGAGCAGTACTTC
>TRBV5-1|-|TRBJ2-3|once
CASSHTDTQYF
TGCGCCAGCAGCCACACAGATACGCAGTATTTT
>TRBV3-1/TRBV3-2|-|TRBJ2-7|-
CASSQDNYEQYF
TGTGCCAGCAGCCAAGACAACTACGAGCAGTACTTC
>TRBV18|-|TRBJ2-7|-
CASSPDLTGSIYEQYF
TGTGCCAGCTCACCAGATCTTACGGGATCTATCTACGAGCAGTACTTC
>TRBV9|-|TRBJ1-1|-
CASSPQIMNTEAFF
TGTGCCAGCAGCCCACAGATCATGAACACTGAAGCTTTCTTT
>TRBV6-5|-|TRBJ1-1|-
CASRNSQGRNTEAFF
TGTGCCAGCAGGAACTCACAGGGAAGGAACACTGAAGCTTTCTTT
>TRBV27|-|TRBJ2-1|-
CASSLQNYNNHNEQFF
TGTGCCAGCAGTTTACAAAACTATAACAATCACAATGAGCAGTTCTTC
>TRBV5-4|-|TRBJ2-3|-
CASSLAVRDTQYF
TGTGCCAGCAGCTTAGCCGTTCGGGATACGCAGTATTTT
>TRBV7-6|-|TRBJ2-5|-
CASSLGDLKTQYF
TGTGCCAGCAGCCTGGGGGACTTGAAGACCCAGTACTTC
>TRBV6-2/TRBV6-3|TRBD1|TRBJ2-2|-
CASSRQGGSTGELFF
TGTGCCAGCAGTCGACAGGGGGGGAGCACCGGGGAGCTGTTTTTT